This T cell receptor beta chain was sequenced for a study of PD-1 blockade in classical Hodgkin lymphoma. Study-level findings and limits: Complete responders' baseline diversity resembled that of newly diagnosed patients.

CDR3 length: 14 amino acids. Germline values: CDR1 MNHEY, CDR2 SMNVEV (reference sequence). Produced via immunoSEQ multiplex PCR; TCRdb's table is partial and in-frame only. The data contain 43,000 or so clones, 65% to 85% of them seen just once; the ten biggest clones take up 11%. There was relapse after autologous stem cell transplantation in every patient, and there was variation in brentuximab vedotin exposure. Points on this clone: What it recognizes is unknown.

V usage is TRBV27 and J usage is TRBJ2-5, with D perhaps TRBD1 or TRBD2 (5 bases each). The DNA end favors TRBJ2-7, so the J call may be wrong. Sequencing used peripheral blood mononuclear cells (PBMCs), obtained at baseline. The sequence was collected from a human donor with classical Hodgkin lymphoma. The CDR3 sequence: CASSPRGSSYEQYF. CDR3 sequence (DNA): TGTGCCAGCAGTCCACGGGGCAGTTCCTACGAGCAGTACTTC.